This T cell receptor beta chain was sequenced during a study of blood T cells in healthy people across ages. This clonotype was detected a few times. The antigen is undetermined. Study results and limitations: Unsorted PBMCs ruled out conclusive naive versus antigen-experienced comparison.

V lost 3 bases and J 4 bases, leaving 12 bases between the germline ends. The germline CDR1 and CDR2 sequences are SEHNR and FQNEAQ (reference sequence). This CDR3 has 15 amino acids. It was with a sample-barcoded 5' primer and a J-beta primer mix that a second PCR of roughly 6 to 12 cycles was run. TCRdb ran MiXCR on the 5' RACE reads and lists one entry per CDR3 protein. The sample comprises 600,000 to 900,000 distinct CDR3 sequences, about a quarter of which are singletons, and around 3% rests with the top ten. Separately, the same data were catalogued under a study of T cells of mothers and their children.

Sequencing input: blood. The sequence derives from a boy between 5 and 17 years old in good health. The rearrangement uses TRBV7-9 and TRBJ1-4; tentatively, D is TRBD1 (6 bases). DNA of the CDR3: TGTGCCAGCAGCTTGCAGGGGTCACTTAATGAAAAACTGTTTTTT. It specifies CASSLQGSLNEKLFF.